This is a list of T cell receptor beta chains from one sample in a study of cytomegalovirus exposure and HLA in healthy donors. Only in-frame clones appear in the TCRdb table, and some are missing; sequencing was by immunoSEQ multiplex PCR. This table holds 150,000 or so clones, roughly 80% found once. Sample: PBMCs. The receptors here all came from a man aged 40-49 years in good health and CMV-seropositive. Both conserved end residues are part of each CDR3. D genes are given only for firm matches. A row's size may be missing; if present it is once, few, many or a size class.

>TRBJ2-5|TRBV5-4|few|.
CASSLVLGSIAETQYF
TGTGCCAGCAGCTTGGTTCTGGGAAGTATAGCGGAGACCCAGTACTTC
>TRBJ1-2|TRBV6-1|.|.
CASSESGGTYGYTF
TGTGCCAGCAGTGAAAGCGGAGGGACCTATGGCTACACCTTC
>TRBJ2-7|TRBV9|few|TRBD2
CASSWTGTSGRGRYEQYF
TGTGCCAGCAGCTGGACCGGGACTAGCGGGAGGGGGAGGTACGAGCAGTACTTC
>TRBJ2-7|TRBV7-9|once|.
CASGEGVLTYEQYF
TGTGCCAGCGGTGAAGGGGTCCTTACCTACGAGCAGTACTTC
>TRBJ2-3|TRBV6-4|.|.
CASNITDTQYF
TGTGCCAGCAATATCACAGATACGCAGTATTTT
>TRBJ2-7|TRBV27|.|TRBD2
CASGLATTGGPYEQYF
TGTGCCAGTGGACTAGCGACTACTGGAGGACCCTACGAGCAGTACTTC
>TRBJ2-3|TRBV7-9|few|TRBD1
CASSSGTGIADTQYF
TGTGCCAGCAGTTCCGGGACAGGGATCGCAGATACGCAGTATTTT
>TRBJ1-2|TRBV2|.|.
CARVVSGYTF
TGTGCCAGGGTGGTGAGTGGCTACACCTTC
>TRBJ2-7|TRBV7-2|.|TRBD2
CASSLVQRDVQYF
TGTGCCAGCAGCTTAGTGCAGCGGGATGTGCAGTACTTC
>TRBJ2-7|TRBV4-2|.|TRBD1
CASSPTGTGTYEQYF
TGTGCCAGCAGCCCCACCGGGACAGGGACCTACGAGCAGTACTTC
>TRBJ1-1|TRBV9|.|.
CASSVDSRTEAFF
TGTGCCAGCAGCGTGGACAGCCGGACCGAAGCTTTCTTT
>TRBJ2-7|TRBV7-2|.|TRBD1
CASSFAGTGDYEQYF
TGTGCCAGCAGCTTCGCCGGGACAGGTGACTACGAGCAGTACTTC
>TRBJ2-7|TRBV11-2|.|.
CASSFRLAREQYF
TGTGCCAGCAGCTTTCGCCTAGCTCGGGAGCAGTACTTC
>TRBJ2-2|TRBV10-1|.|.
CASSEMRTDGELFF
TGCGCCAGCAGTGAAATGAGGACAGACGGGGAGCTGTTTTTT
>TRBJ1-6|TRBV19|few|.
CASNPGGDYNSPLHF
TGTGCCAGTAACCCCGGCGGCGACTATAATTCACCCCTCCACTTT
>TRBJ2-2|TRBV10-2|.|.
CASSRTRTGELFF
TGCGCCAGCAGTAGAACTAGAACCGGGGAGCTGTTTTTT
>TRBJ2-7|TRBV5-4|once|TRBD2
CASSPTSGRARRAYEQYF
TGTGCCAGCAGCCCCACTAGCGGGAGAGCGCGGCGGGCCTACGAGCAGTACTTC
>TRBJ2-3|TRBV20-1|few|.
CSASSHMEYF
TGCAGTGCTAGCAGTCACATGGAGTATTTT
>TRBJ2-7|TRBV18|few|TRBD1
CASSPSRTGISYEQYF
TGTGCCAGCTCACCCTCCCGGACAGGCATCTCCTACGAGCAGTACTTC
>TRBJ1-1|TRBV5-4|.|TRBD1
CASTDRGQTEAFF
TGTGCCAGCACCGACAGGGGGCAGACTGAAGCTTTCTTT
>TRBJ2-7|TRBV25-1|.|.
CASRGGEGEWEQYF
TGTGCCAGCAGGGGGGGAGAAGGGGAATGGGAGCAGTACTTC
>TRBJ2-5|TRBV5-1|.|.
CASSWDSQETQYF
TGCGCCAGCAGTTGGGACTCTCAAGAGACCCAGTACTTC
>TRBJ2-3|TRBV13|.|TRBD2
CASSLGLAGGISTDTQYF
TGTGCCAGCAGCCTCGGACTAGCGGGAGGGATTAGCACAGATACGCAGTATTTT
>TRBJ1-1|TRBV10-3|.|.
CAISQNGGGNTEAFF
TGTGCCATCAGTCAGAATGGGGGCGGAAACACTGAAGCTTTCTTT
>TRBJ2-7|TRBV5-6|.|.
CASSLRGEQYF
TGTGCCAGCAGCTTAAGGGGCGAGCAGTACTTC